The 30 T cell receptor beta chains in this list originate from one sample, sequenced in a study of blood T cell repertoires in COVID-19. The method was immunoSEQ multiplex PCR; TCRdb's version includes in-frame clones alone and lacks a portion of them. The sample lists 200,000 to 250,000 clones, more than 80% occurring once. Sample: peripheral blood. Every receptor here comes from an elderly woman with COVID-19, enrolled during active disease.

J is TRBJ1-2 and V is TRBV5-4, with 8 bases identical to TRBD1. The CDR3 covers 15 residues. J gave up 1 base and V 5 bases, and 7 bases lay outside the gene matches. Germline CDR1 is SGHNT and CDR2 is YYREEE (reference sequence). The DNA for the CDR3 is TGTGCCAGCAGGCCTGGACAGGGCGTTAACTATGGCTACACCTTC. Its translation is CASRPGQGVNYGYTF. Together with reference TRBV5-4 and TRBJ1-2, the CDR3 gives the full variable domain: ETGVTQSPTHLIKTRGQQVTLRCSSQSGHNTVSWYQQALGQGPQFIFQYYREEENGRGNFPPRFSGLQFPNYSSELNVNALELDDSALYLCASRPGQGVNYGYTFGSGTRLTVV.

The chain is built from TRBV28 and TRBJ1-4; 8 bases are a match to TRBD1. The germline V gene encodes CDR1 MDHEN and CDR2 SYDVKM. Germline trimming cut 3 bases from V and 8 bases from J; bases unmatched to any gene: 5. The CDR3 extends over 14 amino acids. In DNA form, the CDR3 reads TGTGCCAGCAGTTTGGCAGGGGGCGAAGAAAAACTGTTTTTT. Translation: CASSLAGGEEKLFF.

Only a few counts were recorded for this clone. Other DNA sequences of this sample code for an identical CDR3. The chain carries TRBV7-8 and TRBJ1-1; no definite D call. V dropped 4 bases and J dropped 1 base, with 7 bases sitting between them. Germline V gene lookup returns CDR1 SGHVS and CDR2 FQNEAQ. The length of the CDR3 is 13 residues. In DNA form, the CDR3 reads TGTGCCAGCAGCTCCCGGGGGAACACTGAAGCTTTCTTT. As protein: CASSSRGNTEAFF.

The chain couples TRBV4-2 to TRBJ2-5, with TRBD2 matching 16 bases. Germline CDR1 reads LGHNA; CDR2 reads YNFKEQ. The CDR3 loop spans 18 amino acids. The trim removed 0 bases at V and 2 bases at J, leaving 3 bases unmatched. The CDR3 coding sequence is TGTGCCAGCAGCCAAGAAGAGGGACTAGCGGGGGGGCAAGAGACCCAGTACTTC. This codes for CASSQEEGLAGGQETQYF.

This clone was seen once. The chain has TRBV5-8 and TRBJ2-6; 9 bases are shared with TRBD1. Looked up from germline, CDR1 is SGHTS and CDR2 is YDEGEE. The CDR3 is 17 residues long. V lost 3 bases, J lost 3 bases, and 7 bases stayed unmatched. CDR3: CASSSGQGYLGANVLTF. The CDR3, as DNA: TGTGCCAGCAGCTCGGGACAGGGATACCTTGGGGCCAACGTCCTGACTTTC.

This clone has just a few counts. The genes are TRBV29-1 and TRBJ1-2; 8 bases are a match to TRBD1. J was trimmed by 6 bases and V by 2 bases; bases with no gene match: 2. The CDR3 spans 12 residues. Germline V gives CDR1 SQVTM, CDR2 ANQGSEA. CDR3 sequence reads: CSVELTGDGYTF. CDR3 sequence (DNA): TGCAGCGTTGAATTGACAGGGGATGGCTACACCTTC.

The chain uses TRBV18 and TRBJ2-1, with D perhaps TRBD1 (7 bases). Germline-derived CDR1 and CDR2 are KGHSH and LQKENI. Trimming removed 3 bases at V and 7 bases at J, with 16 bases between. The CDR3 consists of 15 residues. CDR3 sequence reads: CASSPSRGARNEQFF. The CDR3 DNA reads as TGTGCCAGCTCACCGAGCAGGGGGGCTAGGAATGAGCAGTTCTTC.

The chain uses TRBV2 and TRBJ2-1; 7 bases fit TRBD2. CDR3 size: 15 residues. V lost 1 base and J lost 7; bases outside the gene matches: 7. Germline assignment: CDR1 SNHLY and CDR2 FYNNEI. The CDR3 is CASSEDGGGSNEQFF. The CDR3, as DNA: TGTGCCAGCAGTGAAGATGGGGGGGGATCGAATGAGCAGTTCTTC.

J is TRBJ2-4 and V is TRBV6-6; D gene ambiguous. This CDR3 spans 12 amino acids. From germline, CDR1 is MNHNY and CDR2 SVGAGI (reference sequence). V was clipped by 2 bases and J by 8 bases, with 7 bases between them. This CDR3 is CASSYEADIQYF. The DNA for the CDR3 is TGTGCCAGCAGTTACGAGGCTGACATTCAGTACTTC.

The V and J genes are TRBV7-8 and TRBJ1-6; perhaps TRBD1 as D (5 bases). Trimming shortened V by 1 base and J by 10 bases, and 11 bases separated the two germline ends. This CDR3 is 14 amino acids long. The germline V gene encodes CDR1 SGHVS and CDR2 FQNEAQ. This chain's CDR3 is CASSLVRVESPLHF. DNA of the CDR3: TGTGCCAGCAGCTTAGTCAGGGTGGAATCACCCCTCCACTTT.

V usage is TRBV28 and J usage is TRBJ2-7; 7 positions match TRBD2. Germline CDR1 and CDR2: MDHEN and SYDVKM. V lost 2 bases, J lost 5 bases, and 0 bases stayed unmatched. This CDR3 is 12 amino acids long. The CDR3 loop reads CASSLGRDEQYF. CDR3 DNA: TGTGCCAGCAGTTTAGGGAGGGACGAGCAGTACTTC.

The chain combines TRBV7-8 with TRBJ1-4; D may be TRBD1 (5 bases). Germline CDR1 and CDR2: SGHVS and FQNEAQ. Trimming cost V 1 base and J 7 bases, with 16 bases left between them. CDR3 size: 16 residues. The DNA of the CDR3 is TGTGCCAGCAGCTTAGACACGGGACTGAGGGGTGAAAAACTGTTTTTT. Residues: CASSLDTGLRGEKLFF.

The chain links TRBV5-1 to TRBJ1-6; 12 nucleotides line up with TRBD1. J lost 5 bases, V lost 3 bases, and 3 bases had no gene match. The germline V gene encodes CDR1 SGHRS and CDR2 YFSETQ. The CDR3 extends over 16 amino acids. CDR3: CASSYGTGGDNSPLHF. The CDR3 DNA reads TGCGCCAGCAGCTACGGGACAGGGGGCGATAATTCACCCCTCCACTTT.

The rearrangement joins TRBV28 to TRBJ1-5; TRBD1 agrees at 9 bases. CDR3 length: 16 residues. V shed 6 bases, J shed 6 bases, and the junction held 12 bases outside the gene matches. Per the germline V gene, CDR1 is MDHEN and CDR2 is SYDVKM. In DNA, the CDR3 is TGTGCCAGCAGCCCTCTGCGGACAGGGGTTAGTCAGCCCCAGCATTTT. This encodes CASSPLRTGVSQPQHF.

The table lists this clone with a count of one. The chain has TRBV7-8 and TRBJ1-3, with D perhaps TRBD1 (5 bases). The germline V gene encodes CDR1 SGHVS and CDR2 FQNEAQ. The V and J ends lost 4 bases and 1 base respectively, with 5 bases between them. The CDR3 extends over 13 amino acids. CDR3 amino acids: CASSSGSGNTIYF. As DNA, the CDR3 is TGTGCCAGCAGCTCAGGGTCTGGAAACACCATATATTTT. Full variable domain (outside the CDR3, taken from reference TRBV7-8 and TRBJ1-3): GAGVSQSPRYKVAKRGQDVALRCDPISGHVSLFWYQQALGQGPEFLTYFQNEAQLDKSGLPSDRFFAERPEGSVSTLKIQRTQQEDSAVYLCASSSGSGNTIYFGEGSWLTVV.

This clone was observed a few times. CDR3 bases: TGTGCCAGCAGATCACAGGGGGCGGCGACTGAAGCTTTCTTT. Its translation is CASRSQGAATEAFF. The chain links TRBV6-6 to TRBJ1-1; 9 positions agree with TRBD1. The length of the CDR3 is 14 residues. The V segment lost 6 bases and the J segment 5 bases; nucleotides outside the gene matches: 7. Germline CDR1 reads MNHNY; CDR2 reads SVGAGI (reference sequence).

This chain links TRBV5-1 with TRBJ1-2, with no clear D. This CDR3 region has 14 residues. In germline, CDR1 is SGHRS, CDR2 YFSETQ. V lost 2 bases to trimming and J lost 7 bases, with 15 bases between them. This CDR3 is CASSLRENSAGYTF. CDR3 nucleotides: TGCGCCAGCAGCTTACGGGAAAACTCCGCTGGCTACACCTTC.

The chain couples TRBV2 to TRBJ2-5, with D possibly being TRBD2 (7 bases). V lost 8 bases, J lost 2 bases, and 15 bases lay in between. CDR1 is SNHLY, CDR2 FYNNEI, per germline. The CDR3 contains 14 residues. CDR3 residues: CASQGRDFQETQYF. CDR3 nucleotide sequence: TGTGCCAGCCAGGGGAGGGACTTTCAAGAGACCCAGTACTTC.

This clone came up once. V and J are TRBV10-3 and TRBJ2-7, with D tentatively TRBD1 (5 bases). The germline V and J ends were trimmed by 11 bases and 2 bases, with 13 bases remaining between them. CDR3 length equals 12 residues. Germline lookup yields CDR1 ENHRY and CDR2 SYGVKD. CDR3 in amino acids: CAVGLEPYEQYF. The DNA of the CDR3 is TGTGCCGTGGGGCTGGAGCCCTACGAGCAGTACTTC.

The chain links TRBV2 to TRBJ1-5, with a possible D match to TRBD1 (5 bases). CDR1 is SNHLY and CDR2 is FYNNEI in the germline V gene. The CDR3 is 12 residues long. Trimming took off 9 bases at V and 7 bases at J, with 13 bases between the two ends. CDR3 residues: CASGGEGQPQHF. Here the CDR3 DNA reads TGTGCCAGTGGAGGGGAGGGGCAGCCCCAGCATTTT.

The V and J genes are TRBV5-1 and TRBJ2-7; tentatively, D is TRBD1 (5 bases). CDR3 size: 14 residues. Germline CDR1 SGHRS, CDR2 YFSETQ. Trimming left V 2 bases short and J 1 base short, with 10 bases between. CDR3 in amino acids: CASSLSAGSYEQYF. CDR3 in DNA: TGCGCCAGCAGCTTATCCGCAGGGTCCTACGAGCAGTACTTC.

The chain uses TRBV5-1 and TRBJ2-5; 7 bases match TRBD1. The CDR3 has 14 residues. From germline, CDR1 is SGHRS and CDR2 YFSETQ. The ends lost 3 bases at V and 1 base at J; junction bases unmatched: 3. CDR3 protein: CASSWNRGQETQYF. The CDR3 region has the DNA TGCGCCAGCAGCTGGAACAGGGGCCAAGAGACCCAGTACTTC.

The chain links TRBV2 to TRBJ1-4; 10 bases map to TRBD1. CDR1 is SNHLY and CDR2 is FYNNEI in the germline V gene. V trimming: 6 bases; J trimming: 1 base; junction bases outside the gene matches: 2. The length of the CDR3 is 15 residues. CDR3 protein: CASRRTGGTNEKLFF. In DNA form, the CDR3 reads TGTGCCAGCAGGCGGACAGGGGGAACTAATGAAAAACTGTTTTTT. The variable domain in full, with the rest retrieved from reference TRBV2 and TRBJ1-4, is EPEVTQTPSHQVTQMGQEVILRCVPISNHLYFYWYRQILGQKVEFLVSFYNNEISEKSEIFDDQFSVERPDGSNFTLKIRSTKLEDSAMYFCASRRTGGTNEKLFFGSGTQLSVL.

The rearrangement joins TRBV18 to TRBJ1-2; 7 bases match TRBD1. V lost 3 bases and J lost 4; bases outside the gene matches: 8. The CDR3 contains 15 residues. Germline CDR1 is KGHSH and CDR2 is LQKENI. The CDR3 is CASSPITDRAYGYTF. CDR3 DNA sequence: TGTGCCAGCTCACCCATCACCGACAGGGCCTATGGCTACACCTTC.

The chain recombines TRBV30 with TRBJ2-3, with D perhaps TRBD2 (5 bases). The CDR3 has 14 amino acids. Germline V gene sequence: CDR1 GTSNPN, CDR2 SVGIG (reference sequence). Trimming left V 0 bases short and J 2 bases short, with 9 bases between. The chain's CDR3 is CAWSVPSPTDTQYF. CDR3 DNA: TGTGCCTGGAGTGTACCTAGCCCCACAGATACGCAGTATTTT.

This chain joins TRBV6-5 and TRBJ1-3; the match to TRBD1 covers 7 bases. Per germline, CDR1 MNHEY and CDR2 SVGAGI. The CDR3 has 15 residues. Trimming removed 4 bases from V and 3 bases from J; junction bases left unmatched: 6. The CDR3 loop is CASSLNRGGGNTIYF. CDR3 sequence (DNA): TGTGCCAGCAGTTTGAACAGGGGTGGTGGAAACACCATATATTTT.

This chain connects TRBV28 to TRBJ1-2; D not certain. The CDR3 runs 14 residues. V dropped 3 bases and J dropped 6 bases, with 14 bases sitting between them. Looked up from germline, CDR1 is MDHEN and CDR2 is SYDVKM. CDR3 coding DNA: TGTGCCAGCAGTTTTACCGTGGGAGGAAATGGCTACACCTTC. Protein: CASSFTVGGNGYTF.

As DNA, the CDR3 is TGTGCCAGCAGTTTATTATCTATGGGGGAAGGGGGTGGCTACACCTTC. The encoded protein is CASSLLSMGEGGGYTF. This chain uses TRBV27 with TRBJ1-2, with D maybe TRBD1 (6 bases). The CDR3 extends over 16 amino acids. V gave up 1 base and J gave up 7 bases, with 19 bases separating them. CDR1 and CDR2 from the germline V gene are MNHEY and SMNVEV (reference sequence).

The chain combines TRBV5-8 with TRBJ2-4; TRBD1 matches 8 bases. Trimming at V came to 4 bases and at J to 11 bases, leaving 14 bases not matched to a gene. There are 15 residues in the CDR3. From germline, CDR1 is SGHTS and CDR2 YDEGEE. CDR3 residues: CASSPQPGQVVLQYF. The CDR3 DNA follows: TGTGCCAGCAGCCCCCAGCCGGGACAGGTGGTCCTTCAGTACTTC.

The count of this clone is one. The chain's CDR3 is CASNPGGAGPYEQYF. In DNA form, the CDR3 reads TGTGCCAGCAACCCGGGGGGAGCGGGTCCCTACGAGCAGTACTTC. V usage is TRBV21-1 and J usage is TRBJ2-7; TRBD2 is the table's D call, not checked against the DNA. TRBV21-1 is annotated as a pseudogene. This CDR3 contains 15 residues.